Presented here are 27 T cell receptor beta chains from one specimen sequenced in a study of T cell responses to AZD1222 COVID-19 vaccine. Assay used: immunoSEQ multiplex PCR; TCRdb lists only in-frame clones, some missing. The sample lists around 110,000 clones, about nine tenths seen once, with roughly 8% in the top ten. Source: peripheral blood, taken 28 days after the second AZD1222 dose. Receptors were obtained from an adult who received the AZD1222 COVID-19 vaccine.

This clone has just one count. The chain links TRBV11-2 to TRBJ1-1; D possibly corresponds to TRBD1 (6 bases). The CDR3 is 14 amino acids. The V end lost 3 bases, the J end lost 1 base, and 9 bases lay between the germline ends. Germline V gives CDR1 SGHAT, CDR2 FQNNGV. In nucleotides, the CDR3 is TGTGCCAGCAGCTTTCGAGGGGGGAACACTGAAGCTTTCTTT. Protein product: CASSFRGGNTEAFF.

The rearrangement joins TRBV19 to TRBJ2-1; D possibly matches TRBD1 or TRBD2 (5 bases each). V was trimmed by 6 bases and J by 8 bases, leaving 8 bases between them. Germline V gives CDR1 LNHDA, CDR2 SQIVND (reference sequence). The CDR3 consists of 11 residues. The CDR3 DNA reads as TGTGCCAGTAGCTTGGGGGATGAGCAGTTCTTC. It codes for CASSLGDEQFF.

The DNA of the CDR3 is TGTGCCAGCGGCCCCTGGAATACGCAGTATTTT. Residues: CASGPWNTQYF. The chain uses TRBV7-2 and TRBJ2-3; D unclear. The CDR3 covers 11 residues. The V gene lost 8 bases and the J gene lost 7 bases, with 10 bases spanning the gap. Germline-derived CDR1 and CDR2 are SGHTA and FQGNSA.

J is TRBJ2-2 and V is TRBV27; 7 nucleotides line up with TRBD2. V dropped 0 bases and J dropped 3; count of bases not matched to a gene: 4. The CDR3 has 16 amino acids. CDR1 and CDR2 from the germline V gene are MNHEY and SMNVEV (reference sequence). CDR3 residues: CASSLSVGGYTGELFF. CDR3 DNA sequence: TGTGCCAGCAGTTTATCGGTGGGGGGGTACACCGGGGAGCTGTTTTTT.

The chain joins TRBV4-3 to TRBJ2-3, with TRBD2 matching over 11 bases. The CDR3 contains 17 residues. The germline V gene has CDR1 LGHNA and CDR2 YSLEER. V shed 0 bases, J shed 7 bases, and the junction held 9 bases outside the gene matches. Here the CDR3 DNA reads TGCGCCAGCAGCCAAGATGTAATAGCGGGGGGGATATATACGCAGTATTTT. Translated, it gives CASSQDVIAGGIYTQYF.

This chain links TRBV3-1 (or the pseudogene TRBV3-2) with TRBJ1-5; no clear D gene. Trimming cost V 4 bases and J 3 bases, with 7 bases left between them. This CDR3 has 13 residues. CDR1 and CDR2 (germline): LGHDT, YNNKEL (reference sequence). Written as DNA, the CDR3 is TGTGCCAGCAGCCGCCAGGCCAATCAGCCCCAGCATTTT. Translated: CASSRQANQPQHF.

V is TRBV9 and J is TRBJ2-1, with 9 bases lining up with TRBD2. J lost 2 bases, V lost 0 bases, and 9 bases had no gene match. This CDR3 region has 18 residues. The germline V gene has CDR1 SGDLS and CDR2 YYNGEE. In DNA, the CDR3 is TGTGCCAGCAGCGTAGCTATTACGGGACTAGCTGCCTACAATGAGCAGTTCTTC. It translates to CASSVAITGLAAYNEQFF.

The chain is built from TRBV4-3 and TRBJ2-7; D perhaps matches TRBD2 (5 bases). Germline CDR1 and CDR2: LGHNA and YSLEER. Trimming removed 4 bases at V and 2 bases at J, with 18 bases between. This CDR3 is 16 amino acids long. Here the CDR3 reads CASSLNPAGGPYEQYF. DNA for the CDR3: TGCGCCAGCAGCCTGAATCCGGCGGGTGGCCCCTACGAGCAGTACTTC.

The chain joins TRBV6-5 to TRBJ1-1; unclear D gene. This CDR3 comprises 12 residues. The V gene's germline CDR1 is MNHEY and CDR2 SVGAGI. The V end was cut by 6 bases, the J end by 0 bases, with 5 bases between. CDR3 sequence reads: CASRYMNTEAFF. The CDR3 nucleotides are TGTGCCAGCAGATATATGAACACTGAAGCTTTCTTT.

The rearrangement links TRBV4-1 to TRBJ1-5, with no clear D. Trimming left V 1 base short and J 1 base short, with 8 bases between. The length of the CDR3 is 15 residues. Germline CDR1 and CDR2: MGHRA and YSYEKL. The CDR3 is CASSQGRTSNQPQHF. The CDR3, as DNA: TGCGCCAGCAGCCAAGGGAGGACCAGCAATCAGCCCCAGCATTTT.

V gene TRBV12-3 or TRBV12-4 combines with J gene TRBJ2-5; no clear D. V gave up 3 bases and J gave up 5 bases, with 4 bases separating them. The CDR3 length is 11 residues. This chain's CDR3 is CASSFLETQYF. The CDR3 DNA sequence: TGTGCCAGCAGTTTCCTGGAGACCCAGTACTTC.

The chain employs TRBV7-3 and TRBJ2-1; 11 positions agree with TRBD2. The CDR3 is 16 amino acids. The V segment lost 1 base and the J segment 4 bases; nucleotides outside the gene matches: 3. Per germline, CDR1 SGHTA and CDR2 FQGTGA. The CDR3 loop reads CASSLSSGGVYNEQFF. The CDR3 DNA follows: TGTGCCAGCAGCTTAAGTAGCGGGGGGGTATACAATGAGCAGTTCTTC.

The chain employs TRBV29-1 and TRBJ1-1, with D uncertain. The CDR3 is 14 amino acids. Germline lookup yields CDR1 SQVTM and CDR2 ANQGSEA. With 4 bases removed from V and 0 bases from J, the gap between germline ends came to 12 bases. CDR3 sequence reads: CSVVPAGLNTEAFF. The CDR3 bases are TGCAGCGTTGTTCCAGCGGGCCTGAACACTGAAGCTTTCTTT.

The rearrangement uses TRBV5-6 and TRBJ2-7; D call uncertain. V shed 0 bases and J shed 4 bases, with 14 bases lying between them. CDR1 SGHDT and CDR2 YYEEEE come from the germline V gene. The CDR3 has 15 residues. The CDR3 bases are TGTGCCAGCAGCTTGGTTGGGTTAGAACTTTACGAGCAGTACTTC. Its translation is CASSLVGLELYEQYF.

The V and J genes are TRBV3-1 (or the pseudogene TRBV3-2) and TRBJ2-5, with D uncertain. The CDR3 covers 11 residues. V was clipped by 1 base and J by 4 bases, with 1 base between them. The germline V gene has CDR1 LGHDT and CDR2 YNNKEL (reference sequence). CDR3 protein: CASSQGETQYF. As DNA, the CDR3 is TGTGCCAGCAGCCAAGGAGAGACCCAGTACTTC.

This clone was recorded only once. The CDR3 sequence is CASSLGFSGLTLRAQYF. CDR3 DNA: TGTGCCAGCAGCTTAGGTTTCAGCGGGCTAACCCTACGAGCGCAGTACTTC. V usage is TRBV7-2 and J usage is TRBJ2-7; weak D call: TRBD2 (6 bases). V was shortened by 1 base and J by 9 bases, with 25 bases between the two germline ends. The germline V gene encodes CDR1 SGHTA and CDR2 FQGNSA. The CDR3 sequence is 17 residues long.

The chain joins TRBV29-1 to TRBJ2-5, with unresolved D. Germline CDR1 is SQVTM and CDR2 is ANQGSEA. The CDR3 covers 14 residues. Trimming removed 1 base at V and 1 base at J, with 10 bases between. The CDR3 protein is CSVEASASQETQYF. The DNA for the CDR3 is TGCAGCGTTGAAGCCTCGGCCAGCCAAGAGACCCAGTACTTC.

V usage is TRBV19 and J usage is TRBJ2-3; 8 bases map to TRBD2. Germline V lookup: CDR1 LNHDA, CDR2 SQIVND (reference sequence). The CDR3 runs 15 residues. With 4 bases clipped from V and 0 bases from J, the junction kept 3 bases outside the gene matches. The DNA of the CDR3 is TGTGCCAGTAGTACCGGGGGGGCTAGCACAGATACGCAGTATTTT. The encoded protein is CASSTGGASTDTQYF.

This clone was seen many times. This sequence joins TRBV6-5 and TRBJ2-3; D remains unclear. The CDR3 runs to 14 residues. V was cut by 4 bases and J by 4 bases, with 12 bases left in between. The germline gives CDR1 MNHEY, CDR2 SVGAGI. The DNA for the CDR3 is TGTGCCAGCAGTTTTGGGCGCGAAGCAGATACGCAGTATTTT. Translated, it gives CASSFGREADTQYF.

CDR3 loop: CASSPDGYNEQFF. The CDR3 coding sequence is TGTGCCAGCAGCCCAGATGGGTACAATGAGCAGTTCTTC. This rearrangement joins TRBV6-2 or TRBV6-3 to TRBJ2-1; no clear D gene. The V gene lost 6 bases and the J gene lost 4 bases, with 10 bases spanning the gap. Germline CDR1 is MNHEY and CDR2 is SVGEGT. The CDR3 spans 13 residues.

This chain uses TRBV14 with TRBJ1-1; 7 positions match TRBD1. The germline V gene encodes CDR1 SGHDN and CDR2 FVKESK. This CDR3 has 13 residues. V lost 5 bases and J lost 7; bases outside the gene matches: 7. For the CDR3, the DNA is TGTGCCAGCAGCTCTAACAGGGGCTATGAAGCTTTCTTT. As protein: CASSSNRGYEAFF.

This clone has only one observation. This chain uses TRBV21-1 with TRBJ1-5. TRBV21-1 is deemed a pseudogene. This CDR3 has 19 amino acids. The CDR3 region is CASCNDGETRIPYNQPQHF. DNA of the CDR3: TGTGCCAGCTGTAACGATGGGGAAACCCGAATACCTTACAATCAGCCCCAGCATTTT.

The chain combines TRBV5-4 with TRBJ1-3, with 8 bases aligning to TRBD1. The CDR3 runs 16 residues. V gave up 2 bases and J gave up 2 bases; unmatched junction bases: 6. Per germline, CDR1 SGHNT and CDR2 YYREEE (reference sequence). The CDR3 sequence: CASSFGGRGPGNTIYF. CDR3 DNA sequence: TGTGCCAGCAGCTTCGGGGGCAGGGGGCCTGGAAACACCATATATTTT.

The J gene is TRBJ2-1, the V gene TRBV15; D uncertain. Between the trimmed V and J ends, which lost 5 bases and 10 bases, there was a span of 18 bases. The CDR3 consists of 14 residues. The germline V gene encodes CDR1 LNHNV and CDR2 YYDKDF (reference sequence). Here the CDR3 reads CATSSPGDGPEQFF. The CDR3 DNA sequence: TGTGCCACCAGCTCCCCCGGTGACGGACCGGAGCAGTTCTTC.

This chain connects TRBV6-7 to TRBJ2-7; TRBD2 agrees at 7 bases. TRBV6-7 is an ORF; its function is uncertain. Trimming cost V 7 bases and J 0 bases; bases outside gene matches: 9. The CDR3 totals 15 residues. The CDR3 coding sequence is TGTGCCAGCAAGTGGTGTCTAGCGGTCTCCTACGAGCAGTACTTC. The encoded protein is CASKWCLAVSYEQYF.

DNA of the CDR3: TGTGCCAGCAGCGTAGCAGTAAGCGGGGAGCTGTTTTTT. This gives the protein CASSVAVSGELFF. V gene TRBV9 combines with J gene TRBJ2-2; D remains unclear. Germline V gene data show CDR1 as SGDLS and CDR2 as YYNGEE. Trimming cost V 0 bases and J 7 bases, with 7 bases left between them. The CDR3 sequence is 13 residues long.

This clone was seen once. This chain connects TRBV5-1 to TRBJ2-1; no reliable D call. Trimming stripped 4 bases from V and 6 bases from J, with 8 bases between. Germline V gene sequence: CDR1 SGHRS, CDR2 YFSETQ. The length of the CDR3 is 12 residues. Here the CDR3 reads CASSLIFNEQFF. The DNA of the CDR3 is TGCGCCAGCAGCCTCATCTTCAATGAGCAGTTCTTC.